This TCR beta chain emerged from a study of blood T cells in healthy people across ages. Findings of the study overall: Age brought a roughly linear fall in TCR beta diversity measured per million T cells.

This clonotype was detected only a few times. What it binds is unknown. Drawn from each donor were 9 to 10 milliliters of peripheral blood. The V gene end was trimmed by 1 base and the J gene end by 4 bases; junction bases not matched to a gene: 8. The CDR3 spans 18 residues. The germline V gene has CDR1 MGHDK and CDR2 SYGVNS. With a J-beta primer mix and a sample-barcoded 5' primer, a second PCR ran roughly 6 to 12 cycles. Each cDNA molecule received a tag from a template-switch adaptor that had 12 random nucleotides. TCRdb reprocessed the 5' RACE reads with MiXCR, giving one entry per CDR3 protein. The data contain hundreds of thousands of distinct CDR3 sequences, 20% to 25% of them singletons.

Material: blood. V usage is TRBV25-1 and J usage is TRBJ2-7, with TRBD2 identical over 15 bases. This clonotype was obtained from a man in his 70s in good health. The CDR3 nucleotides read TGTGCCAGCAGTGAATTTGGACTAGCGGGAGGGCTTCCTTACGAGCAGTACTTC. Its protein is CASSEFGLAGGLPYEQYF.